This T cell receptor beta chain originates from a study of CXCR3-negative and CXCR3-positive naive CD8 T cells. Study-level points and caveats: CXCR3-positive naive cells had TRB CDR3s that were more hydrophobic than CXCR3-negative naive cells had. Between one naive subset and the other, surface CD5 was comparable, and TCR strength was inferred from TRB CDR3 properties.

From germline, CDR1 is LNHDA and CDR2 SQIVND (reference sequence). The CDR3 has 15 amino acids. CD45RO-CCR7+CD27+CD95- cells counted as naive CD8+ T cells. About this clonotype itself: What it recognizes is unknown.

Researchers prepared the TRB cDNA libraries using 5' RACE with UMI labels. After re-calling the 5' RACE reads, TCRdb lists one entry per CDR3 protein, DNA absent. This repertoire includes 50,000 to 65,000 distinct CDR3 sequences. The sequenced sample was naive CXCR3+ CD8+ T cells from blood. The subset was: CD45RO-CCR7+CD27+CD95- naive CD8+ T cells expressing CXCR3 (TNR3+). The chain recombines TRBV19 with TRBJ2-7; TCRdb designates TRBD1, a call that cannot be tested without DNA. The origin of this receptor is a human donor in good health. Some clones in this sample may be carry-over from other donors' samples. CDR3 in amino acids: CASSPRTGGIYEQYF.